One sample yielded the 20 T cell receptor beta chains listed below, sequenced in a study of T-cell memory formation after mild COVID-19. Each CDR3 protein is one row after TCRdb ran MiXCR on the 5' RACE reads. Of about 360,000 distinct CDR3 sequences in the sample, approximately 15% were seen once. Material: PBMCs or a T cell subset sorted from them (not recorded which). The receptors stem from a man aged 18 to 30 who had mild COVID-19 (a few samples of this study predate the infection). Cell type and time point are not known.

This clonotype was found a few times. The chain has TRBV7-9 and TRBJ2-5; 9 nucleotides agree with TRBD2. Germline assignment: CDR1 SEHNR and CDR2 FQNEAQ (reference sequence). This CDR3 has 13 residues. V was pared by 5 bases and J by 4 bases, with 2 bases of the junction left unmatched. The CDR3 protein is CASSRLAVETQYF. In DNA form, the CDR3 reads TGTGCCAGCAGCCGACTAGCGGTAGAGACCCAGTACTTC. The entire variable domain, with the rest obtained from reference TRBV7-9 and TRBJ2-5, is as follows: DTGVSQNPRHKITKRGQNVTFRCDPISEHNRLYWYRQTLGQGPEFLTYFQNEAQLEKSRLLSDRFSAERPKGSFSTLEIQRTEQGDSAMYLCASSRLAVETQYFGPGTRLLVL.

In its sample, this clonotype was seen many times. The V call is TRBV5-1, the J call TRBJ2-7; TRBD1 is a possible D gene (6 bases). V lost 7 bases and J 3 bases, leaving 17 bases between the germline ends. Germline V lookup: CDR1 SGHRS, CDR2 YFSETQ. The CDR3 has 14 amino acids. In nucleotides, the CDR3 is TGCGCCAGCTGTCCGAGGGGGAACGACTACGAGCAGTACTTC. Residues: CASCPRGNDYEQYF.

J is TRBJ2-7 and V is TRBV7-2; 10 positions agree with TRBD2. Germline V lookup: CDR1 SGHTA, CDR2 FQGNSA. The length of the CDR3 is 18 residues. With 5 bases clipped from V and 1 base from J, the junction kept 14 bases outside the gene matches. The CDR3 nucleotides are TGTGCCAGCAGCCGGCCAAGCGGGGGGGGTTCCACTTCCTACGAGCAGTACTTC. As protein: CASSRPSGGGSTSYEQYF.

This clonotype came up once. The CDR3 DNA follows: TGTGCCAGCAGTTTTGGGGAGGACCGCCAAGAGACCCAGTACTTC. Protein: CASSFGEDRQETQYF. The chain has TRBV12-3 or TRBV12-4 and TRBJ2-5, with a tentative D call TRBD2 (6 bases). The CDR3 runs 15 residues. Trimming removed 3 bases at V and 1 base at J, with 12 bases between.

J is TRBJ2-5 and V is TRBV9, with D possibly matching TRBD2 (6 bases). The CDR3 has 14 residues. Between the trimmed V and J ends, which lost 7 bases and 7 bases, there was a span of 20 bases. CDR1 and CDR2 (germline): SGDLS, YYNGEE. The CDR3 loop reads CASATSRRAGTQYF. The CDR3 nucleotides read TGTGCCAGCGCTACTTCCCGGAGAGCGGGGACCCAGTACTTC.

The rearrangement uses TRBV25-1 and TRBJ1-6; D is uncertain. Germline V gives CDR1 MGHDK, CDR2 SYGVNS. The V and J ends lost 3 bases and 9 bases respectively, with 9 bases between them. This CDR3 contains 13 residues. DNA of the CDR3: TGTGCCAGCAGTGATAATTGGGCTTCACCCCTCCACTTT. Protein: CASSDNWASPLHF.

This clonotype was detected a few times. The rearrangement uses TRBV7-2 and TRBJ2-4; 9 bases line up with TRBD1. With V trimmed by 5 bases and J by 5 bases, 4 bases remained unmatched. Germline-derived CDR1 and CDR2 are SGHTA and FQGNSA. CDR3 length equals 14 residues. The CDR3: CASSPTGGQNIQYF. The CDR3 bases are TGTGCCAGCAGCCCCACAGGGGGCCAAAACATTCAGTACTTC.

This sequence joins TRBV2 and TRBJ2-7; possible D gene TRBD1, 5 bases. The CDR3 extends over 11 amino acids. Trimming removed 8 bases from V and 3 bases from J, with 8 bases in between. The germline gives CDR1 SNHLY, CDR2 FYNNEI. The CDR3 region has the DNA TGTGCCAGCCTCAGGGACTACGAGCAGTACTTC. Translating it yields CASLRDYEQYF.

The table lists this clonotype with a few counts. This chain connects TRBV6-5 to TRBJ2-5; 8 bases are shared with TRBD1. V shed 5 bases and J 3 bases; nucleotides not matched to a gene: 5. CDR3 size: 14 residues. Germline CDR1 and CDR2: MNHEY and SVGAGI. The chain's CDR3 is CASSRTGRKETQYF. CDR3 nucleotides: TGTGCCAGCAGTCGGACAGGGAGAAAAGAGACCCAGTACTTC.

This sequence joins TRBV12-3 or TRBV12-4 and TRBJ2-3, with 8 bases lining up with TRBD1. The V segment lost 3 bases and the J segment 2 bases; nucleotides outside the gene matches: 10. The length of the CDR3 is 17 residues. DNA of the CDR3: TGTGCCAGCAGTTTTAAGACAGGGGATTTTCTCACAGATACGCAGTATTTT. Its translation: CASSFKTGDFLTDTQYF.

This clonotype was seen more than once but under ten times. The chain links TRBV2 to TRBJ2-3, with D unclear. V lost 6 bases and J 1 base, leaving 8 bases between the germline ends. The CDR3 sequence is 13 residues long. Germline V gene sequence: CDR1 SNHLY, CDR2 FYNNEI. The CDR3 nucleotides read TGTGCCAGCAGGAGGACGGGCACAGATACGCAGTATTTT. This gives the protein CASRRTGTDTQYF.

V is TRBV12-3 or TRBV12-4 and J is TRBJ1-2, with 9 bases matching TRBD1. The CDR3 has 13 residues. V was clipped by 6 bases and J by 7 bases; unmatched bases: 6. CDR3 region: CASSTGTGSGYTF. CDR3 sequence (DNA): TGTGCCAGCAGCACCGGGACAGGGTCTGGCTACACCTTC.

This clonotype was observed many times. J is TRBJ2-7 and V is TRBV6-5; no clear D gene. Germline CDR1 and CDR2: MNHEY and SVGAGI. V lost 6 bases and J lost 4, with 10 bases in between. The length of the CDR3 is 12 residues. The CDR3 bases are TGTGCCAGCAGCACGACCCCTTACGAGCAGTACTTC. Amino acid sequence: CASSTTPYEQYF.

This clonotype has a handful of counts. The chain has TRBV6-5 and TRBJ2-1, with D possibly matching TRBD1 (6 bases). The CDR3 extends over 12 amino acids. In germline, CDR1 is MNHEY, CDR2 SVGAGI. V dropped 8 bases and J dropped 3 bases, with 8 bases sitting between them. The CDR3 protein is CASQGYYNEQFF. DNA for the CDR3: TGTGCCAGCCAGGGGTACTACAATGAGCAGTTCTTC.

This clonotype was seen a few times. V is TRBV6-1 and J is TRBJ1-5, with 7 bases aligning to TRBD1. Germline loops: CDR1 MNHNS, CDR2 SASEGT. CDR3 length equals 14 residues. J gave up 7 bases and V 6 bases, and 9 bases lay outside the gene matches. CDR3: CASRTDRVSQPQHF. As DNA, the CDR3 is TGTGCCAGCAGAACAGACAGGGTCTCCCAGCCCCAGCATTTT.

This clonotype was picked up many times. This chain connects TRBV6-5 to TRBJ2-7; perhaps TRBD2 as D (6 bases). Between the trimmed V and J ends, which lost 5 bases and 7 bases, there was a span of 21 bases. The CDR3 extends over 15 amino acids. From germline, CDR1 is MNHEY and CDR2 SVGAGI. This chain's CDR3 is CASSAGSGPLGEQYV. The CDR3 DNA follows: TGTGCCAGCAGTGCGGGGAGCGGACCCCTTGGAGAGCAGTACGTC.

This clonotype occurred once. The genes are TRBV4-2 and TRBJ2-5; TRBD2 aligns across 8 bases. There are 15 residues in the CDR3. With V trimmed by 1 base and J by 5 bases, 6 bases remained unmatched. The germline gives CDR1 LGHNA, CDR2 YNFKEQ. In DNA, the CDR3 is TGTGCCAGCAGCCAAGGGGGGCGGGGGGACGAGACCCAGTACTTC. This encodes CASSQGGRGDETQYF.

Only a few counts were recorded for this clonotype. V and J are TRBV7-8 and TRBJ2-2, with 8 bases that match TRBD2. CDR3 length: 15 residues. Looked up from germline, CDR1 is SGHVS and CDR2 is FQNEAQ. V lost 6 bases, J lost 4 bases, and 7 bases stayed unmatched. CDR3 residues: CASSARGGRTGELFF. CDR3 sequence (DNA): TGTGCCAGCAGTGCTCGGGGGGGCCGCACCGGGGAGCTGTTTTTT.

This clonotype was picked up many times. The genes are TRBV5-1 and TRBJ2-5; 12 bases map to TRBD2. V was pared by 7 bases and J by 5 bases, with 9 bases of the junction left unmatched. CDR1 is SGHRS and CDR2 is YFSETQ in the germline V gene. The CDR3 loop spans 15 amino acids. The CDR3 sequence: CASSETSGGIETQYF. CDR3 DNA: TGCGCCAGCTCGGAGACTAGCGGGGGAATCGAGACCCAGTACTTC.

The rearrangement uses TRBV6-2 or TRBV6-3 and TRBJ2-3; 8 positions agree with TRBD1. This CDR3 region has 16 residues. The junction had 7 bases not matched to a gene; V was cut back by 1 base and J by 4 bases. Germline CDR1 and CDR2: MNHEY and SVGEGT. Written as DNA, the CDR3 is TGTGCCAGCAGTTACTTCCGAGACAGGGGCGCAGATACGCAGTATTTT. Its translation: CASSYFRDRGADTQYF.